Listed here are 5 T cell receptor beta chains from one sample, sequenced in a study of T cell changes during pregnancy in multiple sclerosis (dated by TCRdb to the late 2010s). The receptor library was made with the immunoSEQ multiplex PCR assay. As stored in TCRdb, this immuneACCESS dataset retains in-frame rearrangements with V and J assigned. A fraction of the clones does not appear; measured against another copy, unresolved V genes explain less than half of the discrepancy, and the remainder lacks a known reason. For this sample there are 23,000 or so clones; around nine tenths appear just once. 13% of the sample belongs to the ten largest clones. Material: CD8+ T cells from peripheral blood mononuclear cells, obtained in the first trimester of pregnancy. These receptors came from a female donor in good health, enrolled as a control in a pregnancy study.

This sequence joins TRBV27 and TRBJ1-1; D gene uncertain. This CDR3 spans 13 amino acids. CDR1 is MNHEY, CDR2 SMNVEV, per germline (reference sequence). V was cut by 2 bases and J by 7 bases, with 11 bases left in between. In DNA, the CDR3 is TGTGCCAGCAGTTTAATCCGGGAGAGTGAAGCTTTCTTT. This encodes CASSLIRESEAFF.

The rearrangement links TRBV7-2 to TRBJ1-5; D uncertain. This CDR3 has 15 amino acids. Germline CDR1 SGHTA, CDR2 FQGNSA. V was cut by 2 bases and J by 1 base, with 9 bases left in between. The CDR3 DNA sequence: TGTGCCAGCAGCTTAATGTGGGCAAGCAATCAGCCCCAGCATTTT. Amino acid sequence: CASSLMWASNQPQHF.

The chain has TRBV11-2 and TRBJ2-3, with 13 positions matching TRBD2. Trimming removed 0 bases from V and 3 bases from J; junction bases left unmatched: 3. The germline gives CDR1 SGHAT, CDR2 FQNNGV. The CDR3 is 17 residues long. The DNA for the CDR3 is TGTGCCAGCAGCTTAGAGTGGGGACTAGCGGGAACAGATACGCAGTATTTT. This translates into CASSLEWGLAGTDTQYF.

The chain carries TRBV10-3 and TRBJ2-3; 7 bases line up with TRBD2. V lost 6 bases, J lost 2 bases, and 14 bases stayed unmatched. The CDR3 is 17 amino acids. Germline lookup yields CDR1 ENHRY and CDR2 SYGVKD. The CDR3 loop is CAISPMGRESYTDTQYF. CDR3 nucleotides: TGTGCCATCAGCCCTATGGGGCGGGAGAGCTACACAGATACGCAGTATTTT.

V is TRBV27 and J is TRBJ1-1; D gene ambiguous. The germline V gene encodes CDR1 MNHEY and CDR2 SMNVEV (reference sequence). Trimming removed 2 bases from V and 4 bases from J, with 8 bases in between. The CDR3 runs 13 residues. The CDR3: CASSLAISTEAFF. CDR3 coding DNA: TGTGCCAGCAGTTTAGCCATCAGCACTGAAGCTTTCTTT.